Each of the 15 T cell receptor beta chains below was sequenced from the same sample in a study of a mutant IDH1 vaccine in newly diagnosed glioma (dated by TCRdb to 2020 to 2023). The time point label here, explained by the study, means: baseline, week 1 (first vaccination visit). The intended sense of this specimen's treatment or condition label: pre-vaccination baseline after standard-of-care therapy. Library preparation was by the immunoSEQ multiplex PCR assay. TCRdb took this table from immuneACCESS and kept in-frame rearrangements with V and J called. Such tables lack part of the clones; where checked against another copy, unresolved V genes explain under half of the gap, and the rest is unexplained. The sample includes 85,000 to 100,000 clones, with around four fifths observed a single time. Of the sample, 7% to 9% falls within the top ten clones. The sample here was PBMCs, taken from a glioma patient treated with radiotherapy, temozolomide or both. Every receptor here comes from a woman aged 50 to 60 with glioma.

V is TRBV25-1 and J is TRBJ2-5; possibly TRBD1 for D (6 bases). The ends were cut back, 2 bases at V and 3 bases at J, with 10 bases in the middle. CDR1 is MGHDK and CDR2 is SYGVNS in the germline V gene. This CDR3 comprises 14 residues. The CDR3 region is CASSEQNREETQYF. The CDR3 DNA reads as TGTGCCAGCAGTGAACAGAACAGGGAAGAGACCCAGTACTTC.

The chain links TRBV28 to TRBJ1-2; possibly TRBD1 for D (6 bases). This CDR3 spans 14 amino acids. The V end lost 2 bases, the J end lost 2 bases, and 9 bases lay between the germline ends. The V gene's germline CDR1 is MDHEN and CDR2 SYDVKM. The CDR3 protein is CASSLNQGNYGYTF. CDR3 DNA: TGTGCCAGCAGTTTAAATCAGGGGAACTATGGCTACACCTTC.

V gene TRBV29-1 combines with J gene TRBJ2-2; D is unresolved. CDR1 SQVTM and CDR2 ANQGSEA come from the germline V gene. V was pared by 4 bases and J by 8 bases, with 14 bases between. This CDR3 has 13 residues. This CDR3 reads CSVAGPLWGELFF. CDR3 nucleotide sequence: TGCAGCGTTGCGGGCCCCCTTTGGGGGGAGCTGTTTTTT.

J is TRBJ1-6 and V is TRBV6-1; 7 bases match TRBD1. Germline assignment: CDR1 MNHNS and CDR2 SASEGT. With 11 bases clipped from V and 9 bases from J, the junction kept 7 bases outside the gene matches. The CDR3 sequence is 12 residues long. CDR3 protein: CACTGVGSPLHF. As DNA, the CDR3 is TGTGCCTGCACAGGGGTGGGTTCACCCCTCCACTTT.

This chain joins TRBV2 and TRBJ2-1; D may correspond to TRBD1 or TRBD2 (6 bases each). Germline V gene sequence: CDR1 SNHLY, CDR2 FYNNEI. Between the trimmed V and J ends, which lost 1 base and 4 bases, there was a span of 11 bases. There are 15 residues in the CDR3. The CDR3 reads CASSEGGAGYNEQFF. Written as DNA, the CDR3 is TGTGCCAGCAGTGAAGGGGGGGCCGGTTACAATGAGCAGTTCTTC.

J is TRBJ1-5 and V is TRBV7-8; a possible D gene is TRBD1 (6 bases). The germline gives CDR1 SGHVS, CDR2 FQNEAQ. Deletions cut 0 bases from V and 7 bases from J, with 25 bases between. The CDR3 is 19 residues long. CDR3 DNA sequence: TGTGCCAGCAGCTTAGCCCCTCTAGGCAGGGGCCCCCTAGGGCAGCCCCAGCATTTT. It translates to CASSLAPLGRGPLGQPQHF.

This clone has more than one count but fewer than ten. The rearrangement links TRBV2 to TRBJ1-1; 8 nucleotides line up with TRBD1. The CDR3 has 12 residues. After removal of 6 bases from V and 5 bases from J, the junction contained 2 bases not matched to a gene. Germline V gene lookup returns CDR1 SNHLY and CDR2 FYNNEI. CDR3 region: CASRRTGTEAFF. The CDR3 nucleotides read TGTGCCAGCAGAAGGACAGGGACTGAAGCTTTCTTT.

The chain couples TRBV5-1 to TRBJ1-1; D gene unclear. The CDR3 has 15 amino acids. Trimming removed 0 bases at V and 4 bases at J, with 13 bases between. Germline V gene sequence: CDR1 SGHRS, CDR2 YFSETQ. The CDR3 DNA sequence: TGCGCCAGCAGCTTGGACAGTAGGCCAGCCACTGAAGCTTTCTTT. Protein: CASSLDSRPATEAFF. The entire variable domain, with the rest obtained from reference TRBV5-1 and TRBJ1-1, is as follows: KAGVTQTPRYLIKTRGQQVTLSCSPISGHRSVSWYQQTPGQGLQFLFEYFSETQRNKGNFPGRFSGRQFSNSRSEMNVSTLELGDSALYLCASSLDSRPATEAFFGQGTRLTVV.

This clone showed up just a few times. The chain recombines TRBV13 with TRBJ1-2; 9 positions agree with TRBD1. Germline V lookup: CDR1 PRHDT, CDR2 FYEKMQ (reference sequence). The CDR3 loop spans 14 amino acids. Trimming at V came to 6 bases and at J to 3 bases, leaving 5 bases not matched to a gene. The CDR3 DNA sequence: TGTGCCAGCAGATTATGGACAGGGGACTATGGCTACACCTTC. Residues: CASRLWTGDYGYTF.

The chain is built from TRBV9 and TRBJ2-7; no definite D call. The CDR3 length is 13 residues. Between the trimmed V and J ends, which lost 0 bases and 3 bases, there was a span of 7 bases. Germline values: CDR1 SGDLS, CDR2 YYNGEE. The CDR3 region is CASSVGQDYEQYF. In DNA, the CDR3 is TGTGCCAGCAGCGTAGGGCAGGACTACGAGCAGTACTTC.

J is TRBJ2-2 and V is TRBV5-6, with 8 bases aligning to TRBD2. The V gene's germline CDR1 is SGHDT and CDR2 YYEEEE. The CDR3 spans 17 residues. The J segment lost 3 bases and the V segment lost 1 base, leaving 8 bases of the junction unmatched. CDR3 protein: CASSLPTSVYDTGELFF. In DNA, the CDR3 is TGTGCCAGCAGCTTGCCGACTAGCGTTTACGACACCGGGGAGCTGTTTTTT. The whole variable domain, filled in from reference TRBV5-6 and TRBJ2-2, reads DAGVTQSPTHLIKTRGQQVTLRCSPKSGHDTVSWYQQALGQGPQFIFQYYEEEERQRGNFPDRFSGHQFPNYSSELNVNALLLGDSALYLCASSLPTSVYDTGELFFGEGSRLTVL.

V gene TRBV5-1 combines with J gene TRBJ2-7; a weak D match, TRBD2 (5 bases). Germline lookup yields CDR1 SGHRS and CDR2 YFSETQ. CDR3 length: 15 residues. Trimming left V 0 bases short and J 0 bases short, with 10 bases between. CDR3 sequence reads: CASSLDTGSSYEQYF. The CDR3 bases are TGCGCCAGCAGCTTGGATACGGGGAGCTCCTACGAGCAGTACTTC.

This chain uses TRBV30 with TRBJ2-5, with a tentative D call TRBD1 (6 bases). The DNA matches TRBJ2-7 better at its end, which makes the J call doubtful. CDR3 size: 13 residues. Per the germline V gene, CDR1 is GTSNPN and CDR2 is SVGIG (reference sequence). In nucleotides, the CDR3 is TGTGCCTGGGAGGGGGACACCAACTACGAGCAGTACTTC. This codes for CAWEGDTNYEQYF.

DNA for the CDR3: TGTGCCAGCAGCCCCCCGGCAGGGTACTCACCCCTCCACTTT. Translated, it gives CASSPPAGYSPLHF. The V call is TRBV7-9, the J call TRBJ1-6; D possibly corresponds to TRBD1 (5 bases). Germline-derived CDR1 and CDR2 are SEHNR and FQNEAQ (reference sequence). V lost 5 bases to trimming and J lost 10 bases, with 15 bases between them. The CDR3 contains 14 residues.

This clone was seen only once. This chain links TRBV18 with TRBJ2-1; 7 bases match TRBD1. Trimming at V came to 4 bases and at J to 7 bases, leaving 7 bases not matched to a gene. CDR1 is KGHSH, CDR2 LQKENI, per germline. The CDR3 loop spans 14 amino acids. The CDR3 spells CASSRQEQGNEQFF. In DNA form, the CDR3 reads TGTGCCAGCTCACGTCAAGAACAGGGGAATGAGCAGTTCTTC.